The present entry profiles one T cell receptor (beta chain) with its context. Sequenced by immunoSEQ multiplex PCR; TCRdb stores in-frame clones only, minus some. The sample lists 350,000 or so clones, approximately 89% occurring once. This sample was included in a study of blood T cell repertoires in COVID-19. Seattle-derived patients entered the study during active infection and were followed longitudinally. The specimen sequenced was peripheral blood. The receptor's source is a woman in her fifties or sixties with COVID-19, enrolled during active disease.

The CDR3 sequence: CASSLRQNYEQYF. DNA of the CDR3: TGTGCCAGCAGTCTTAGACAGAATTACGAGCAGTACTTC. The chain carries TRBV12-3 or TRBV12-4 and TRBJ2-7, with D possibly TRBD1 on 5 matching bases. Trimming pared 5 bases from V and 4 bases from J, leaving 12 bases between. This CDR3 region has 13 residues.